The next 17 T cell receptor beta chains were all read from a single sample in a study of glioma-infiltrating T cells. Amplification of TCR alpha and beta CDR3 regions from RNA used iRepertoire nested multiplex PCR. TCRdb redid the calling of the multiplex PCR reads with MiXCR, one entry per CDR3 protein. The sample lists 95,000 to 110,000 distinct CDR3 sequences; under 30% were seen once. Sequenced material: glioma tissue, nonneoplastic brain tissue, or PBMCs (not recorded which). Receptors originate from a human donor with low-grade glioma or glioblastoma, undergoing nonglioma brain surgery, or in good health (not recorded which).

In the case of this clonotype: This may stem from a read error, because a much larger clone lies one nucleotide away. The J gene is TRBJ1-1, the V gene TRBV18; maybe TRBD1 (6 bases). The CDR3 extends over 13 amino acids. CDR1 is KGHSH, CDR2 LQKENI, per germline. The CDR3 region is CAGSGVMNTEAFF. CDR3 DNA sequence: TGTGCCGGCTCAGGGGTAATGAACACTGAAGCTTTCTTT.

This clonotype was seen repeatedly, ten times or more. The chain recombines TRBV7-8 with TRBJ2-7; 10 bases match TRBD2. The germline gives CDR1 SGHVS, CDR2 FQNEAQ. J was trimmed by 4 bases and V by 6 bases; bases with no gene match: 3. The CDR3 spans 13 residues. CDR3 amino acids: CASRYSGGYEQYF. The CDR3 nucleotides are TGTGCCAGCAGATATAGCGGGGGGTACGAGCAGTACTTC.

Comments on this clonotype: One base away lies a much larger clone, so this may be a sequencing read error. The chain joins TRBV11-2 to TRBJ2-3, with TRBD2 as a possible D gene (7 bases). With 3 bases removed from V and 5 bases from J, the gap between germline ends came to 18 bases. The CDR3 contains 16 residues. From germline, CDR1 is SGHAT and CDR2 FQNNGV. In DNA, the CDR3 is TGTGCCAGCAGCTTCCCCCTAGGGGGGGGACAAGATACGCAGTATTTT. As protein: CASSFPLGGGQDTQYF.

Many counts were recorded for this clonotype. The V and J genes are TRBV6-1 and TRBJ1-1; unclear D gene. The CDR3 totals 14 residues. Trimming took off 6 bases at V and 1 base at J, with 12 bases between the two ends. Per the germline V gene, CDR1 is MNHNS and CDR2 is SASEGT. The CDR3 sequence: CASRDAGGNTEAFF. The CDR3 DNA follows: TGTGCCAGCAGGGACGCGGGCGGGAACACTGAAGCTTTCTTT.

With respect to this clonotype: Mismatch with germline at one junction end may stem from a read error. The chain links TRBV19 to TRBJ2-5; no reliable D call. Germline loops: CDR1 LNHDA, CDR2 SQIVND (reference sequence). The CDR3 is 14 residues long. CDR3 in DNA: TGTGCAAGTAGTATGGCCGGAAAGGGTGAGACCCAGTACTTC. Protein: CASSMAGKGETQYF.

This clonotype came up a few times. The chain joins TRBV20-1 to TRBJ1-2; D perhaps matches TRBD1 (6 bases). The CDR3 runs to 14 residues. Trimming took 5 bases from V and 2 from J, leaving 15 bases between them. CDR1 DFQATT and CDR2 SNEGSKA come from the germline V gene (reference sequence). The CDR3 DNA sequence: TGCAGTGCTCGGAAGGGGGGCGTGAACTATGGCTACACCTTC. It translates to CSARKGGVNYGYTF.

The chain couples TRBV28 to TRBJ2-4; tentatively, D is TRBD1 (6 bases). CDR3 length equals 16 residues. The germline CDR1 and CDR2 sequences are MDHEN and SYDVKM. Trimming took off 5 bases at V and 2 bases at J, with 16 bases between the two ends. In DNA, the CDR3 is TGTGCCAGCAGTCGATACTTCCAGGGGACCAAAAACATTCAGTACTTC. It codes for CASSRYFQGTKNIQYF.

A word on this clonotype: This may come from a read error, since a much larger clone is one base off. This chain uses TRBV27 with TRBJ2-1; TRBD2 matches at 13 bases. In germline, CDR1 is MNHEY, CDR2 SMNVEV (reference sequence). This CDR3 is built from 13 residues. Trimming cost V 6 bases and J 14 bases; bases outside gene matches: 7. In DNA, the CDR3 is TGTGCCAGCAGCTCCGAACTAGCGGGGGGGAAGTTCTTC. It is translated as CASSSELAGGKFF.

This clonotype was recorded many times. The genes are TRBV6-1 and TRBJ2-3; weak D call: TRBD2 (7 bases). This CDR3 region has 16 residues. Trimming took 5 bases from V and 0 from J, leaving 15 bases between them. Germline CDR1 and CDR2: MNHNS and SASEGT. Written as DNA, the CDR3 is TGTGCCAGCAGTCTACGGGGGGCCTCTAGCACAGATACGCAGTATTTT. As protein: CASSLRGASSTDTQYF.

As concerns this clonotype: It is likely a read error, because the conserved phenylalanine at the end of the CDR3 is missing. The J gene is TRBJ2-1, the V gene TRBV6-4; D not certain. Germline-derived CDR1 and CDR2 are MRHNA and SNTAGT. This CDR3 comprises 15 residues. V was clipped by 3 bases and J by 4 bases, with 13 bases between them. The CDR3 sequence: CASSDRPSGYNEQFL. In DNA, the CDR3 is TGTGCCAGCAGTGATAGGCCAAGTGGATACAATGAGCAGTTCCTC.

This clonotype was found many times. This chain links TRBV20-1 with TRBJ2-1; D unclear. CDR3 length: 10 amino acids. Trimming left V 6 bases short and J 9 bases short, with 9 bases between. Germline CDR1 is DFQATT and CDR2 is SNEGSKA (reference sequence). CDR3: CSASRAEQFF. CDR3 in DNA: TGCAGTGCCTCACGGGCTGAGCAGTTCTTC.

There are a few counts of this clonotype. The CDR3 nucleotides read TGTGCCAGCAGTGAAGAATTTACGACGAACTCACCCCTCCACTTT. Encoded protein: CASSEEFTTNSPLHF. The chain has TRBV2 and TRBJ1-6; the D is unclear. The CDR3 runs 15 residues. The germline CDR1 and CDR2 sequences are SNHLY and FYNNEI. Deletions cut 1 base from V and 10 bases from J, with 14 bases between.

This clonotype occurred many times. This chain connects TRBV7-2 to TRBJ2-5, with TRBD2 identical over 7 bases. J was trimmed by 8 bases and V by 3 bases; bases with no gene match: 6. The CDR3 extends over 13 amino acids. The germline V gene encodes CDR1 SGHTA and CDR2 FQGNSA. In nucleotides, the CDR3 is TGTGCCAGCAGCTTGGGACTATCCGAAACCCAGTACTTC. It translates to CASSLGLSETQYF.

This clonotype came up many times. CDR3 nucleotide sequence: TGTGCCAGCATGTCCAGGGACTATGGCTACACCTTC. Residues: CASMSRDYGYTF. This chain connects TRBV6-1 to TRBJ1-2, with a weak D call TRBD1 (5 bases). The CDR3 spans 12 residues. The V and J ends lost 7 bases and 3 bases respectively, with 9 bases between them. Germline V gene sequence: CDR1 MNHNS, CDR2 SASEGT.

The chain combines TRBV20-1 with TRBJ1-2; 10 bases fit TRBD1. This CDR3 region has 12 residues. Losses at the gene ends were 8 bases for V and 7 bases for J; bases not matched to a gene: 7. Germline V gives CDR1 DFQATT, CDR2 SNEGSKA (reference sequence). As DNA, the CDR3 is TGCAGTCCCGGGACAGGGGACACTGGCTACACCTTC. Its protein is CSPGTGDTGYTF.

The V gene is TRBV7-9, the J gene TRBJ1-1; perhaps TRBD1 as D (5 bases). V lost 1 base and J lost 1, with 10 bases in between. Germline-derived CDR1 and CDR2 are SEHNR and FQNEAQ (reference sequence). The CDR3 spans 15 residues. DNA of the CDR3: TGTGCCAGCAGCTTAGGGGGGTTGGAGAACACTGAAGCTTTCTTT. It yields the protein CASSLGGLENTEAFF.

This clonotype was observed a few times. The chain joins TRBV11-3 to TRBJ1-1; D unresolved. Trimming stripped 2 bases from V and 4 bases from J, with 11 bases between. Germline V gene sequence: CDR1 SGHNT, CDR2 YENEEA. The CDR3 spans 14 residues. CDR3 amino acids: CASSLIGGVTEAFF. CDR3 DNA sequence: TGTGCCAGCAGCTTAATCGGAGGCGTCACTGAAGCTTTCTTT.